Listed below are T cell receptor beta chains from one sample, sequenced in a study of response to subunit inactivated influenza vaccine. TCRdb processed the RT-PCR reads anew with MiXCR; each CDR3 protein has one entry. The sample includes over 450,000 distinct CDR3 sequences, roughly 13% of them seen just once. The starting material was PBMCs from blood, obtained 35 to 45 days after vaccination. Receptors were obtained from a man aged 50 to 60 who received an inactivated influenza vaccine. The CDR3 runs from the conserved cysteine through the conserved F or W.

CDR3 | length | J | V
CASSLARKPADTQYF | 15 | TRBJ2-3 | TRBV5-6
CASAGAPYEQYF | 12 | TRBJ2-7 | TRBV7-2
CSVVTGTGNYGYTF | 14 | TRBJ1-2 | TRBV29-1
CSAKGGTQVNEQFF | 14 | TRBJ2-1 | TRBV20-1
CASSEVQGGTEAFF | 14 | TRBJ1-1 | TRBV2
CASSFKVGEQFF | 12 | TRBJ2-1 | TRBV12-3/TRBV12-4
CASSFGQGGTEAFF | 14 | TRBJ1-1 | TRBV5-1
CATGLGAEAFF | 11 | TRBJ1-1 | TRBV12-3/TRBV12-4
CASSQPGQGYEQYF | 14 | TRBJ2-7 | TRBV4-1
CASSERGYNEQFF | 13 | TRBJ2-1 | TRBV2
CASSLRSRAGVGLGEQFF | 18 | TRBJ2-1 | TRBV11-2
CATSDSSYGYTF | 12 | TRBJ1-2 | TRBV24-1
CASSPLDSDLGNEQFF | 16 | TRBJ2-1 | TRBV6-1
CASSHPQGWRSTDTQYF | 17 | TRBJ2-3 | TRBV4-1
CATSRGGLAGEETQYF | 16 | TRBJ2-5 | TRBV15
CACYLAGGFYLEFF | 14 | TRBJ2-1 | TRBV7-3
CSVVQGAVSEAFF | 13 | TRBJ1-1 | TRBV29-1
CASSLRDRRTDTQYF | 15 | TRBJ2-3 | TRBV5-1
CASSLMTGYNEQFF | 14 | TRBJ2-1 | TRBV5-6
CASSLMVAPAEQYF | 14 | TRBJ2-7 | TRBV12-3/TRBV12-4
CASSYSRGSMNTEAFF | 16 | TRBJ1-1 | TRBV6-2/TRBV6-3
CASSYHPQPQHF | 12 | TRBJ1-5 | TRBV6-2/TRBV6-3
CASSLQYQETQYF | 13 | TRBJ2-5 | TRBV6-5
CASSNSVRTGLAGELFF | 17 | TRBJ2-2 | TRBV6-2/TRBV6-3
CSVGFRQVSYEQYF | 14 | TRBJ2-7 | TRBV29-1
CASSQAGDLNTEAFF | 15 | TRBJ1-1 | TRBV4-1
CSARTSGRARVNEQFF | 16 | TRBJ2-1 | TRBV20-1
CASRRQESYEQYF | 13 | TRBJ2-7 | TRBV12-3/TRBV12-4
CAISEGTSGTDTQYF | 15 | TRBJ2-3 | TRBV10-3
CSARQGAAKNIQYF | 14 | TRBJ2-4 | TRBV20-1
CSARVVGGGETQYF | 14 | TRBJ2-5 | TRBV20-1
CASSSTAGEQFF | 12 | TRBJ2-1 | TRBV5-4
CASSQSLNEKLFF | 13 | TRBJ1-4 | TRBV4-3
CASSPFLGGTGELFF | 15 | TRBJ2-2 | TRBV5-6
CASSFRRGNFQETQYF | 16 | TRBJ2-5 | TRBV27
CASSLNQVLDEQYF | 14 | TRBJ2-7 | TRBV4-1
CSARGVAGVSEQFF | 14 | TRBJ2-1 | TRBV20-1